This entry is about one TCR beta chain. Its target is not known. Blood libraries mostly used approximately 450 ng genomic DNA, six replicates each. Here immunoSEQ multiplex PCR was the method, and the copy in TCRdb shows in-frame clones only, minus some. Of 84,000 or so clones in the sample, under 85% were seen once. These oral cavity squamous cell carcinomas were HPV-negative and locally advanced. The entry originates in a study of neoadjuvant anti-PD-1 for oral cavity cancer. Study-wide context: Around day 43, patients without progression received a fourth nivolumab dose before surgery. General study points: After neoadjuvant nivolumab, PBMC T cell clonality was significantly higher in non-responders than responders.

V lost 4 bases and J lost 2; bases outside the gene matches: 6. The CDR3 extends over 17 amino acids. Per the germline V gene, CDR1 is MGHRA and CDR2 is YSYEKL. The gene calls are TRBV4-1 and TRBJ2-2; 11 nucleotides align to TRBD2. The material sequenced was PBMCs, taken before nivolumab (anti-PD-1) treatment. The receptor was derived from a person between 40 and 80 years old with oral cavity squamous cell carcinoma. CDR3 DNA: TGCGCCAGCAGCCCTTATAGCGGGAGGGTTAACACCGGGGAGCTGTTTTTT. Its protein is CASSPYSGRVNTGELFF.